This passage covers 18 T cell receptor beta chains from one sample sequenced in a study of blood T cell repertoires in COVID-19. The repertoire was sequenced with immunoSEQ multiplex PCR; TCRdb's copy has only in-frame clones and lacks some. The sample records some 140,000 clones, 85% to 90% being singletons. Material: peripheral blood. These receptor sequences come from a man aged 50 or older with active or convalescent COVID-19.

The chain has TRBV4-3 and TRBJ1-1; 10 nucleotides line up with TRBD1. Germline V gene sequence: CDR1 LGHNA, CDR2 YSLEER. The CDR3 runs to 15 residues. Unmatched junction bases numbered 6, after V lost 4 bases and J lost 4 bases. The CDR3 DNA reads as TGCGCCAGCAGCCGCGGACAGGGGGTGGGCACTGAAGCTTTCTTT. Protein product: CASSRGQGVGTEAFF.

This clone was recorded only once. The CDR3 nucleotides are TGTGCCAGCGGAGGACAGGGAGGCCACGAGCAGTACTTC. This gives the protein CASGGQGGHEQYF. The chain is built from TRBV25-1 and TRBJ2-7, with 8 nucleotides matching TRBD1. The J segment lost 5 bases and the V segment lost 8 bases, leaving 8 bases of the junction unmatched. The CDR3 totals 13 residues. Germline CDR1 reads MGHDK; CDR2 reads SYGVNS.

The V gene is TRBV5-6, the J gene TRBJ1-2, with D unresolved. This CDR3 has 15 amino acids. Germline V CDR1 and CDR2: SGHDT, YYEEEE. V was clipped by 5 bases and J by 4 bases, with 18 bases between them. CDR3 bases: TGTGCCAGCAGAGATACGGGTTCGCTTTTCTATGGCTACACCTTC. Translating it yields CASRDTGSLFYGYTF.

This chain connects TRBV25-1 to TRBJ1-3, with no clear D. Germline lookup yields CDR1 MGHDK and CDR2 SYGVNS. The germline V and J ends were trimmed by 3 bases and 0 bases, with 6 bases remaining between them. CDR3 length equals 14 residues. DNA of the CDR3: TGTGCCAGCAGTGACTGGAGCTCTGGAAACACCATATATTTT. Translation gives CASSDWSSGNTIYF.

J is TRBJ2-7 and V is TRBV30, with 10 nucleotides matching TRBD1. Looked up from germline, CDR1 is GTSNPN and CDR2 is SVGIG (reference sequence). The CDR3 consists of 13 residues. V shed 7 bases and J 1 base; nucleotides not matched to a gene: 4. The CDR3 region is CASDRGQSYEQYF. DNA for the CDR3: TGTGCCTCTGACAGGGGGCAGTCCTACGAGCAGTACTTC.

The rearrangement joins TRBV27 to TRBJ2-2, with D possibly matching TRBD2 (6 bases). V shed 1 base and J shed 3 bases, with 12 bases lying between them. The CDR3 loop spans 16 amino acids. Germline CDR1 reads MNHEY; CDR2 reads SMNVEV (reference sequence). Written as DNA, the CDR3 is TGTGCCAGCAGTTTATGGGGGGTAGGGTACACCGGGGAGCTGTTTTTT. Translating gives CASSLWGVGYTGELFF.

The chain employs TRBV29-1 and TRBJ2-3, with D possibly matching TRBD2 (6 bases). Trimming removed 1 base at V and 1 base at J, with 9 bases between. The CDR3 consists of 14 residues. Per the germline V gene, CDR1 is SQVTM and CDR2 is ANQGSEA. CDR3 residues: CSVEGRVGTDTQYF. The CDR3 nucleotides are TGCAGCGTTGAAGGGAGGGTCGGCACAGATACGCAGTATTTT.

This clone was picked up a small number of times. This chain joins TRBV30 and TRBJ1-2, with TRBD1 as a possible D gene (5 bases). There are 13 residues in the CDR3. CDR1 and CDR2 from the germline V gene are GTSNPN and SVGIG (reference sequence). The V gene lost 1 base and the J gene lost 6 bases, with 12 bases spanning the gap. Here the CDR3 reads CAWSATGRDGYTF. The CDR3 DNA is TGTGCCTGGAGTGCTACAGGCCGGGATGGCTACACCTTC.

The V and J genes are TRBV4-1 and TRBJ2-3; a possible D gene is TRBD2 (6 bases). The CDR3 has 16 residues. The V and J ends lost 0 bases and 3 bases respectively, with 13 bases between them. Germline V gene data show CDR1 as MGHRA and CDR2 as YSYEKL. The DNA for the CDR3 is TGCGCCAGCAGCCAAGATGGCGGGACGAGTACAGATACGCAGTATTTT. It codes for CASSQDGGTSTDTQYF.

The rearrangement uses TRBV5-1 and TRBJ1-6, with D possibly TRBD1 on 6 matching bases. The CDR3 spans 14 residues. CDR1 and CDR2 (germline): SGHRS, YFSETQ. Trimming shortened V by 2 bases and J by 6 bases, and 9 bases separated the two germline ends. CDR3 residues: CASSFSGANSPLHF. CDR3 nucleotides: TGCGCCAGCAGCTTTTCAGGGGCTAATTCACCCCTCCACTTT.

This chain uses TRBV28 with TRBJ1-5, with 8 bases aligning to TRBD1. Per germline, CDR1 MDHEN and CDR2 SYDVKM. There are 14 residues in the CDR3. Germline trimming cut 6 bases from V and 7 bases from J; bases unmatched to any gene: 8. The CDR3 bases are TGTGCCAGCAGGTTGACAGGGGTGAGACAGCCCCAGCATTTT. Amino acid sequence: CASRLTGVRQPQHF.

V usage is TRBV18 and J usage is TRBJ2-1; TRBD2 agrees at 10 bases. The V segment lost 4 bases and the J segment 5 bases; nucleotides outside the gene matches: 5. Per germline, CDR1 KGHSH and CDR2 LQKENI. The CDR3 loop spans 15 amino acids. The CDR3 loop reads CASSRSSGGDNEQFF. CDR3 in DNA: TGTGCCAGCTCACGATCTAGCGGGGGTGACAATGAGCAGTTCTTC.

The chain couples TRBV18 to TRBJ2-1; 8 nucleotides match TRBD1. Trimming removed 1 base from V and 8 bases from J; junction bases left unmatched: 7. The CDR3 is 15 residues long. The germline CDR1 and CDR2 sequences are KGHSH and LQKENI. As DNA, the CDR3 is TGTGCCAGCTCACCACGAGACAGGGGTTCTCATGAGCAGTTCTTC. Its protein product is CASSPRDRGSHEQFF.

The chain combines TRBV6-4 with TRBJ1-2; D unclear. The CDR3 runs 14 residues. The germline CDR1 and CDR2 sequences are MRHNA and SNTAGT. The V end was cut by 2 bases, the J end by 5 bases, with 12 bases between. In nucleotides, the CDR3 is TGTGCCAGCAGTGACCACGCCGACACTTATGGCTACACCTTC. Translating gives CASSDHADTYGYTF.

V gene TRBV30 combines with J gene TRBJ2-7, with D perhaps TRBD2 (6 bases). This CDR3 has 14 amino acids. Germline assignment: CDR1 GTSNPN and CDR2 SVGIG (reference sequence). V lost 0 bases and J 7 bases, leaving 16 bases between the germline ends. This chain's CDR3 is CAWSVKGGRGEQYF. The CDR3 nucleotides read TGTGCCTGGAGTGTAAAAGGCGGCCGGGGGGAGCAGTACTTC. Full variable domain (missing parts from reference TRBV30 and TRBJ2-7): SQTIHQWPATLVQPVGSPLSLECTVEGTSNPNLYWYRQAAGRGLQLLFYSVGIGQISSEVPQNLSASRPQDRQFILSSKKLLLSDSGFYLCAWSVKGGRGEQYFGPGTRLTVT.

The V and J genes are TRBV9 and TRBJ1-1; D is possibly TRBD1 (5 bases). The CDR3 is 13 residues long. The V gene lost 0 bases and the J gene lost 3 bases, with 6 bases spanning the gap. The V gene's germline CDR1 is SGDLS and CDR2 YYNGEE. For the CDR3, the DNA is TGTGCCAGCAGCGTAGGGGGGGACACTGAAGCTTTCTTT. It codes for CASSVGGDTEAFF.

A single count supports this clone. This chain joins TRBV6-5 and TRBJ1-2; 9 positions match TRBD1. V lost 6 bases and J lost 7; bases outside the gene matches: 9. Germline CDR1 MNHEY, CDR2 SVGAGI. The CDR3 is made up of 14 amino acids. CDR3 region: CASRDDRGVFGYTF. DNA of the CDR3: TGTGCCAGCAGGGACGACAGGGGGGTCTTTGGCTACACCTTC.

The J gene is TRBJ2-3, the V gene TRBV24-1, with 8 bases that match TRBD1. From germline, CDR1 is KGHDR and CDR2 SFDVKD. V was clipped by 3 bases and J by 1 base; unmatched bases: 8. The CDR3 sequence is 17 residues long. The CDR3 region is CATSDPSGQEGTDTQYF. The CDR3 coding sequence is TGTGCCACCAGTGATCCGTCGGGACAGGAGGGCACAGATACGCAGTATTTT.